A selection of T cell receptor beta chains follows, all from one sample in a study of blood T cell repertoires in COVID-19. Only in-frame clones appear in the TCRdb table, and some are missing; sequencing was by immunoSEQ multiplex PCR. The table records about 69,000 clones, about four fifths of them present only once. Material: peripheral blood. Every receptor here comes from a human donor in a cohort sampled during active COVID-19. CDR3s include the opening cysteine and the closing phenylalanine or tryptophan. D genes are given only for firm matches. Rows may omit the clone size; those that give it use once, few, many or a size class.

TRBD2	TRBV4-2	-	TRBJ2-7	TGTGCCAGCAGCCAAGACGCTAGCGGGCTCACCTACGAGCAGTACTTC	CASSQDASGLTYEQYF
-	TRBV18	-	TRBJ2-6	TGTGCCAGCTCCCTCGGCTCTGGGGCCAACGTCCTGACTTTC	CASSLGSGANVLTF
-	TRBV5-1	-	TRBJ1-1	TGCGCCAGCAGCTTGGCCGGAGGGAGCACTGAAGCTTTCTTT	CASSLAGGSTEAFF
-	TRBV10-3	once	TRBJ2-5	TGTGCCATCAGTGAGTCGAGGGCACAAGAGACCCAGTACTTC	CAISESRAQETQYF
-	TRBV30	-	TRBJ1-3	TGTGCCTGGAGTGCCGCAGGGGCCCATCCCTCTGGAAACACCATATATTTT	CAWSAAGAHPSGNTIYF
-	TRBV18	-	TRBJ1-6	TGTGCCAGCTCACCAGGGGGCAATTCACCCCTCCACTTT	CASSPGGNSPLHF
-	TRBV6-5	-	TRBJ2-3	TGTGCCAGCGCCGGACACACAGATACGCAGTATTTT	CASAGHTDTQYF
-	TRBV6-5	-	TRBJ2-1	TGTGCCAGCAGTACCCGGGTCTTCCTTAATGAGCAGTTCTTC	CASSTRVFLNEQFF
-	TRBV7-9	-	TRBJ1-1	TGTGCCAGCAGCCTAGACATGAACACTGAAGCTTTCTTT	CASSLDMNTEAFF
-	TRBV6-2/TRBV6-3	-	TRBJ2-1	TGTGCCAGCAGTCGAGCCACCAATGAGCAGTTCTTC	CASSRATNEQFF
-	TRBV19	-	TRBJ1-5	TGTGCCAGTACCCGGGCGGGAGGGGATCAGCCCCAGCATTTT	CASTRAGGDQPQHF
TRBD1	TRBV24-1	-	TRBJ1-5	TGTGCCACCAGTGATCCGGGGACAGGGGAGGGTCAGCCCCAGCATTTT	CATSDPGTGEGQPQHF
TRBD2	TRBV27	-	TRBJ2-7	TGTGCCACCTCGGCGGGGGGCTACGAGCAGTACTTC	CATSAGGYEQYF
TRBD1	TRBV27	-	TRBJ2-5	TGTGCCAGCAGTTTAAGGACAGGGTCGGACGAGACCCAGTACTTC	CASSLRTGSDETQYF
TRBD1	TRBV3-1/TRBV3-2	-	TRBJ1-5	TGTGCCAGCAGCCAAGGGACAGGGAGCAATCAGCCCCAGCATTTT	CASSQGTGSNQPQHF
TRBD1	TRBV6-5	once	TRBJ1-2	TGTGCCAGCAGAGGGACAGCCGAAGCTAACTATGGCTACACCTTC	CASRGTAEANYGYTF
TRBD1	TRBV29-1	once	TRBJ2-5	TGCAGCGCCACTGGGACAGGGTCCGAGACCCAGTACTTC	CSATGTGSETQYF
-	TRBV4-2	many	TRBJ1-3	TGTGCCAGCAGCCAACAGCACGGGGAGGGAAACACCATATATTTT	CASSQQHGEGNTIYF
TRBD1	TRBV27	few	TRBJ1-5	TGTGCCAGCAGTTATGGGACAGGGGGGGACCAGCCCCAGCATTTT	CASSYGTGGDQPQHF
-	TRBV10-2	-	TRBJ2-3	TGCGCCAGCAGGGACTTGCGAACCGATACGCAGTATTTT	CASRDLRTDTQYF
-	TRBV5-1	-	TRBJ1-3	TGCGCCAGCAGCTTCTCCGGGACATCCGGAAACACCATATATTTT	CASSFSGTSGNTIYF
-	TRBV3-1/TRBV3-2	few	TRBJ2-7	TGTGCCAGCAGCCAAGGACTAGGCTCCTACGAGCAGTACTTC	CASSQGLGSYEQYF
TRBD2	TRBV2	-	TRBJ2-2	TGTGCCAGCAGGGGGACTAGCGGGGGGACTAACACCGGGGAGCTGTTTTTT	CASRGTSGGTNTGELFF
TRBD2	TRBV19	once	TRBJ2-1	TGTGCCAGTAGTATATATGGCGGGAGGTCCGATGAGCAGTTCTTC	CASSIYGGRSDEQFF
TRBD2	TRBV18	few	TRBJ2-1	TGTGCCAGCTCCGAAGCGGGGGGCCCTTTAGGGATCTTC	CASSEAGGPLGIF
TRBD1	TRBV19	-	TRBJ1-4	TGTGCCAGTAACCCCGGGGACAGGGCTAATGAAAAACTGTTTTTT	CASNPGDRANEKLFF
-	TRBV6-4	-	TRBJ1-2	TGTGCCAGCAGTGACTCGTCAGGGCGGAATGGCTACACCTTC	CASSDSSGRNGYTF
TRBD2	TRBV7-9	-	TRBJ2-1	TGTGCCAGCAGCCCCCGGACTAGCGGGAGGGCTCCTGAGCAGTTCTTC	CASSPRTSGRAPEQFF
TRBD2	TRBV28	-	TRBJ2-7	TGTGCCAGCAGTTTGGCCGGGACTAGCGGATCCTACGAGCAGTACTTC	CASSLAGTSGSYEQYF
-	TRBV7-2	few	TRBJ2-7	TGTGCCAGCAGCTTAGCAGGAGCTCTCTACGAGCAGTACTTC	CASSLAGALYEQYF
TRBD1	TRBV24-1	-	TRBJ2-3	TGTGCCACCAGTGAACCGGGACAGAAGATCGGGCAGTATTTT	CATSEPGQKIGQYF
-	TRBV3-1/TRBV3-2	-	TRBJ1-5	TGTGCCAGCAGCCGGGAGGGAAATCAGCCCCAGCATTTT	CASSREGNQPQHF
-	TRBV7-2	-	TRBJ1-1	TGTGCCAGCAGCTTACAGGGACTCTTGGCTGAAGCTTTCTTT	CASSLQGLLAEAFF
-	TRBV18	-	TRBJ2-5	TGTGCCAGCTCACCACCGGACGGCGGAGGGACCCAGTACTTC	CASSPPDGGGTQYF
TRBD1	TRBV7-9	once	TRBJ1-2	TGTGCCAGCAGCTTTTCAGACAAACAGGGGAACTATGGCTACACCTTC	CASSFSDKQGNYGYTF
-	TRBV6-1	-	TRBJ2-7	TGTGCCAGCAGTGAACGGGGAAGCGCGAGAGAGCAGTACTTC	CASSERGSAREQYF
-	TRBV5-5	once	TRBJ2-5	TGTGCCAGCAGCTTGCGTACAGGGTTGGGCCAAGAGACCCAGTACTTC	CASSLRTGLGQETQYF
-	TRBV19	few	TRBJ1-5	TGTGCCAGTAGTACCCAGGGTCGGGGCAATCAGCCCCAGCATTTT	CASSTQGRGNQPQHF
-	TRBV6-2/TRBV6-3	-	TRBJ2-7	TGTGCCAGCAGTTACCTTCAAGGGGTCACCTACGAGCAGTACTTC	CASSYLQGVTYEQYF
-	TRBV2	-	TRBJ2-7	TGTGCCAGCGGCTGGGTCTCGTCGAGGGCCGAGCAGTACTTC	CASGWVSSRAEQYF
-	TRBV18	-	TRBJ1-1	TGTGCCAGCTCACCTGTTCCCGGGTCCGATCTAAACACTGAAGCTTTCTTT	CASSPVPGSDLNTEAFF
TRBD2	TRBV19	-	TRBJ2-5	TGTGCCAGTAGTATTGGCGGGGGGGCGGAGACCCAGTACTTC	CASSIGGGAETQYF
TRBD1	TRBV9	few	TRBJ2-3	TGTGCCAGCAGCGTCCTGATTGGACAGGGGGCCTCAGATACGCAGTATTTT	CASSVLIGQGASDTQYF
-	TRBV6-5	once	TRBJ2-5	TGTGCCAGCACCCTGGCTCCCAGCGCGGTCGAGACCCAGTACTTC	CASTLAPSAVETQYF
-	TRBV28	-	TRBJ1-1	TGTGCCAGCACCACTTCTGGACAGAACTTCGAAGCTTTCTTT	CASTTSGQNFEAFF
TRBD1	TRBV7-9	-	TRBJ1-6	TGTGCCAGCAGCTATTTCACGGGACAGGGGGGCTCACCCCTCCACTTT	CASSYFTGQGGSPLHF
-	TRBV19	few	TRBJ2-7	TGTGCCAGTATCTGGCGCAGGGTCTCCTACGAGCAGTACTTC	CASIWRRVSYEQYF